These 28 T cell receptor beta chains were sequenced from one sample in a study of shared clonotypes between healthy human individuals. This table comes from immunoSEQ multiplex PCR, and its TCRdb copy is limited to in-frame clones, with some not included. The sample yields about 2 million clones, approximately 95% seen once. Naive CD8 cells were CD45RO-negative, positively selected for CCR7, excluding terminally differentiated effector memory CD45RA+ cells. The sequencing input was naive CD8+ T cells sorted from blood. These TCRs come from a man between 18 and 35 years old in good health.

The J gene is TRBJ1-6, the V gene TRBV27, with TRBD1 matching 8 bases. The CDR3 runs 16 residues. In germline, CDR1 is MNHEY, CDR2 SMNVEV (reference sequence). The junction had 13 bases not matched to a gene; V was cut back by 8 bases and J by 7 bases. This CDR3 is CASVTSGTGRNSPLHF. Written as DNA, the CDR3 is TGTGCCAGCGTTACCTCCGGGACAGGCCGAAATTCACCCCTCCACTTT.

This clone has a handful of counts. The sample has other DNA sequences that encode this CDR3 too. V and J are TRBV4-1 and TRBJ2-7, with TRBD1 matching 10 bases. The trim removed 1 base at V and 3 bases at J, leaving 3 bases unmatched. The length of the CDR3 is 15 residues. Germline CDR1 is MGHRA and CDR2 is YSYEKL. CDR3 loop: CASSQAGQGNYEQYF. The CDR3 DNA reads TGCGCCAGCAGCCAAGCGGGACAGGGGAACTACGAGCAGTACTTC.

The chain uses TRBV27 and TRBJ2-1, with D perhaps TRBD1 (5 bases). Per the germline V gene, CDR1 is MNHEY and CDR2 is SMNVEV (reference sequence). The CDR3 spans 16 residues. V shed 5 bases and J shed 0 bases, with 14 bases lying between them. The CDR3 sequence is CASSPVGVSSYNEQFF. The DNA of the CDR3 is TGTGCCAGCAGTCCGGTAGGGGTCAGCTCCTACAATGAGCAGTTCTTC.

This chain connects TRBV7-8 to TRBJ2-7; TRBD1 matches 7 bases. Germline V gives CDR1 SGHVS, CDR2 FQNEAQ. The CDR3 runs to 16 residues. V gave up 2 bases and J gave up 2 bases; unmatched junction bases: 9. CDR3 bases: TGTGCCAGCAGCTTATTATATGGGACAGCCGCCTACGAGCAGTACTTC. It encodes CASSLLYGTAAYEQYF.

The V gene is TRBV4-1, the J gene TRBJ1-1; D not certain. The CDR3 is 14 amino acids. Trimming removed 0 bases at V and 4 bases at J, with 9 bases between. Per germline, CDR1 MGHRA and CDR2 YSYEKL. The CDR3 loop is CASSQDIEATEAFF. The CDR3 bases are TGCGCCAGCAGCCAAGATATTGAAGCCACTGAAGCTTTCTTT.

The V and J genes are TRBV7-9 and TRBJ1-2; D may be TRBD1 (6 bases). Germline V gives CDR1 SEHNR, CDR2 FQNEAQ (reference sequence). The CDR3 totals 16 residues. With 5 bases removed from V and 1 base from J, the gap between germline ends came to 17 bases. CDR3: CASSPADRSINYGYTF. CDR3 nucleotide sequence: TGTGCCAGCAGCCCGGCGGACAGAAGTATTAACTATGGCTACACCTTC.

The chain uses TRBV11-2 and TRBJ2-7; a possible D gene is TRBD2 (7 bases). Trimming left V 1 base short and J 7 bases short, with 20 bases between. Per the germline V gene, CDR1 is SGHAT and CDR2 is FQNNGV. This CDR3 is 16 amino acids long. CDR3 loop: CASSLGGGQPTWEQYF. The CDR3 coding sequence is TGTGCCAGCAGCTTAGGGGGGGGACAACCCACTTGGGAGCAGTACTTC.

The CDR3 bases are TGTGCCAGTAGTAGTTACCCGGGACAGGGGAATGGCTACACCTTC. Amino acid sequence: CASSSYPGQGNGYTF. The chain links TRBV19 to TRBJ1-2; TRBD1 agrees at 10 bases. The CDR3 extends over 15 amino acids. J was trimmed by 6 bases and V by 4 bases; bases with no gene match: 8. Germline V CDR1 and CDR2: LNHDA, SQIVND (reference sequence).

CDR3 protein: CASSSPGGEVDEQFF. For the CDR3, the DNA is TGTGCCAGCAGCAGCCCCGGTGGCGAGGTCGATGAGCAGTTCTTC. The chain carries TRBV7-8 and TRBJ2-1; D is uncertain. Germline CDR1 is SGHVS and CDR2 is FQNEAQ. Deletions cut 5 bases from V and 8 bases from J, with 19 bases between. The CDR3 spans 15 residues.

The CDR3 DNA sequence: TGTGCCAGCAGCTTAGGGGGGGAGACTGAAGCTTTCTTT. It encodes CASSLGGETEAFF. This rearrangement joins TRBV11-3 to TRBJ1-1; possibly TRBD1 for D (5 bases). Trimming left V 1 base short and J 5 bases short, with 8 bases between. The CDR3 covers 13 residues. Germline CDR1 is SGHNT and CDR2 is YENEEA.

This clone was seen a single time. The chain carries TRBV29-1 and TRBJ1-2; TRBD1 matches at 9 bases. The V gene's germline CDR1 is SQVTM and CDR2 ANQGSEA. Unmatched junction bases numbered 3, after V lost 6 bases and J lost 4 bases. This CDR3 is 12 amino acids long. CDR3 in DNA: TGCAGCGTGGACAGGGGTAGCTATGGCTACACCTTC. This gives the protein CSVDRGSYGYTF. Using reference TRBV29-1 and TRBJ1-2 for the parts outside the CDR3, the full variable domain is SAVISQKPSRDICQRGTSLTIQCQVDSQVTMMFWYRQQPGQSLTLIATANQGSEATYESGFVIDKFPISRPNLTFSTLTVSNMSPEDSSIYLCSVDRGSYGYTFGSGTRLTVV.

V usage is TRBV29-1 and J usage is TRBJ2-7; maybe TRBD1 (6 bases). CDR1 is SQVTM, CDR2 ANQGSEA, per germline. This CDR3 spans 13 amino acids. V lost 5 bases, J lost 0 bases, and 11 bases lay in between. Here the CDR3 reads CSVHTGHSYEQYF. CDR3 DNA sequence: TGCAGCGTTCATACGGGACACTCCTACGAGCAGTACTTC.

This sequence joins TRBV28 and TRBJ2-7; D perhaps matches TRBD2 (5 bases). Trimming left V 7 bases short and J 4 bases short, with 23 bases between. Per germline, CDR1 MDHEN and CDR2 SYDVKM. The CDR3 totals 16 residues. The CDR3 here is CASITRQSGSVYEQYF. In DNA form, the CDR3 reads TGTGCCAGCATAACGAGGCAGAGCGGTTCTGTGTACGAGCAGTACTTC.

CDR3 protein: CASSFEFSETQYF. Here the CDR3 DNA reads TGTGCCAGCAGCTTCGAGTTTAGCGAGACCCAGTACTTC. J is TRBJ2-5 and V is TRBV7-9; D gene uncertain. This CDR3 comprises 13 residues. Trimming cost V 3 bases and J 5 bases, with 10 bases left between them. Germline V gives CDR1 SEHNR, CDR2 FQNEAQ (reference sequence). Full variable domain (outside the CDR3, taken from reference TRBV7-9 and TRBJ2-5): DTGVSQNPRHKITKRGQNVTFRCDPISEHNRLYWYRQTLGQGPEFLTYFQNEAQLEKSRLLSDRFSAERPKGSFSTLEIQRTEQGDSAMYLCASSFEFSETQYFGPGTRLLVL.

The genes are TRBV5-6 and TRBJ2-7; 11 positions match TRBD2. Germline-derived CDR1 and CDR2 are SGHDT and YYEEEE. This CDR3 is 14 amino acids long. The V segment lost 6 bases and the J segment 2 bases; nucleotides outside the gene matches: 4. This chain's CDR3 is CASTDSGGAYEQYF. Here the CDR3 DNA reads TGTGCCAGCACCGATAGCGGGGGGGCCTACGAGCAGTACTTC.

The V call is TRBV7-6, the J call TRBJ2-1; D gene uncertain. Germline CDR1 is SGHVS and CDR2 is FNYEAQ. V was shortened by 5 bases and J by 0 bases, with 8 bases between the two germline ends. CDR3 length: 14 residues. CDR3 coding DNA: TGTGCCAGCAGCAAAATGAGCTCCTACAATGAGCAGTTCTTC. Protein product: CASSKMSSYNEQFF.

The J gene is TRBJ2-5, the V gene TRBV30; 9 nucleotides line up with TRBD2. This CDR3 contains 13 residues. Germline V gene lookup returns CDR1 GTSNPN and CDR2 SVGIG (reference sequence). CDR3 amino acids: CARSSGGPETQYF. The CDR3 DNA reads as TGTGCACGATCGAGCGGGGGGCCAGAGACCCAGTACTTC.

The V call is TRBV29-1, the J call TRBJ2-1; 9 nucleotides match TRBD2. Unmatched junction bases numbered 13, after V lost 1 base and J lost 15 bases. Per germline, CDR1 SQVTM and CDR2 ANQGSEA. There are 14 residues in the CDR3. The CDR3 DNA reads as TGCAGCGTTGAAGGAACCCCCGGGACTAGCATCCGGTTCTTC. As protein: CSVEGTPGTSIRFF.

V and J are TRBV11-1 and TRBJ2-1, with D uncertain. Germline V gives CDR1 SGHAT, CDR2 FQDESV (reference sequence). Between the trimmed V and J ends, which lost 5 bases and 3 bases, there was a span of 14 bases. The CDR3 loop spans 15 amino acids. The CDR3 nucleotides are TGTGCCAGCAGCCCCCGTTGGGCCAGCTACAATGAGCAGTTCTTC. It encodes CASSPRWASYNEQFF.

The J gene is TRBJ2-7, the V gene TRBV4-3, with no clear D. The V end lost 4 bases, the J end lost 3 bases, and 10 bases lay between the germline ends. CDR1 LGHNA and CDR2 YSLEER come from the germline V gene. The CDR3 has 13 amino acids. The CDR3 here is CASSPGGNYEQYF. CDR3 sequence (DNA): TGCGCCAGCAGCCCCGGCGGCAACTACGAGCAGTACTTC.

The rearrangement uses TRBV4-2 and TRBJ2-7; TRBD1 is a possible D gene (5 bases). The V end was cut by 4 bases, the J end by 1 base, with 14 bases between. CDR1 and CDR2 (germline): LGHNA, YNFKEQ. The CDR3 contains 15 residues. The CDR3 DNA follows: TGTGCCAGCAGCCTTTCCCAGGGAAGTTCCTACGAGCAGTACTTC. Its protein is CASSLSQGSSYEQYF.

V usage is TRBV5-6 and J usage is TRBJ1-4, with 9 bases that match TRBD1. Germline V gives CDR1 SGHDT, CDR2 YYEEEE. The CDR3 runs 17 residues. Trimming removed 0 bases from V and 7 bases from J; junction bases left unmatched: 10. The CDR3 is CASSLDTGGADTEKLFF. CDR3 nucleotide sequence: TGTGCCAGCAGCTTGGATACAGGGGGCGCAGATACTGAAAAACTGTTTTTT.

CDR3 sequence (DNA): TGTGCCATCAGTGAACTAGGCCCCGCGGATACGCAGTATTTT. As protein: CAISELGPADTQYF. The chain couples TRBV10-3 to TRBJ2-3; tentatively, D is TRBD2 (5 bases). The CDR3 length is 14 residues. Trimming removed 3 bases at V and 6 bases at J, with 13 bases between. Germline V CDR1 and CDR2: ENHRY, SYGVKD.

This clone was seen just once. V usage is TRBV5-4 and J usage is TRBJ2-1, with TRBD1 matching 9 bases. V lost 1 base to trimming and J lost 6 bases; unmatched junction nucleotides: 8. CDR3 length equals 16 residues. Germline assignment: CDR1 SGHNT and CDR2 YYREEE (reference sequence). CDR3 DNA: TGTGCCAGCAGCTTGTCATGGGGACAGGGTGGCAATGAGCAGTTCTTC. This codes for CASSLSWGQGGNEQFF.

This rearrangement joins TRBV28 to TRBJ2-1; 14 bases match TRBD2. The CDR3 length is 19 residues. Germline CDR1 reads MDHEN; CDR2 reads SYDVKM. Germline trimming cut 4 bases from V and 0 bases from J; bases unmatched to any gene: 8. The CDR3 sequence: CASSSPGLAGVSSYNEQFF. The CDR3, as DNA: TGTGCCAGCAGTTCGCCGGGACTAGCGGGGGTTAGCTCCTACAATGAGCAGTTCTTC.

This chain links TRBV10-1 with TRBJ2-3; maybe TRBD2 (6 bases). There are 16 residues in the CDR3. Trimming took 1 base from V and 1 from J, leaving 12 bases between them. Per the germline V gene, CDR1 is WNHNN and CDR2 is SYGVQD (reference sequence). CDR3 coding DNA: TGCGCCAGCAGTGAGTACGGCGGGGCACGCACAGATACGCAGTATTTT. Its protein product is CASSEYGGARTDTQYF.

This clone was recorded once. V and J are TRBV5-4 and TRBJ1-2; a weak D match, TRBD1 (5 bases). This CDR3 contains 12 residues. Trimming shortened V by 2 bases and J by 7 bases, and 9 bases separated the two germline ends. In germline, CDR1 is SGHNT, CDR2 YYREEE (reference sequence). The DNA of the CDR3 is TGTGCCAGCAGCTTCCAGGGACGTGGCTACACCTTC. Protein: CASSFQGRGYTF.

V is TRBV11-2 and J is TRBJ1-5; the match to TRBD1 covers 8 bases. J lost 2 bases, V lost 5 bases, and 5 bases had no gene match. The germline V gene has CDR1 SGHAT and CDR2 FQNNGV. The CDR3 sequence is 15 residues long. The CDR3 coding sequence is TGTGCCAGCAGCACAGGGGGGCCTGGCAATCAGCCCCAGCATTTT. Amino acids: CASSTGGPGNQPQHF.